These T cell receptor beta chains were read from a single sample in a study of blood T cell repertoires in COVID-19. Assay: immunoSEQ multiplex PCR; the TCRdb copy retains only in-frame clones and omits some. Of about 77,000 clones listed, around 88% are singletons. The sample taken for sequencing was peripheral blood. The receptors were gathered from an elderly woman with acute or convalescent COVID-19. Each CDR3 is given with its conserved first and last residue.

j_call v_call cdr3_aa
TRBJ1-1 TRBV12-5 CASGLRQGSLNTEAFF
TRBJ1-1 TRBV7-2 CASSSGLARTEAFF
TRBJ1-2 TRBV5-1 CASSLGATGMDYGYTF
TRBJ1-5 TRBV2 CASSHDGNQPQHF
TRBJ1-2 TRBV6-5 CASRTGNYGYTF
TRBJ2-7 TRBV10-3 CAISIRGRTGDFYEQYF
TRBJ2-2 TRBV4-2 CASSANRGPSGELFF
TRBJ1-2 TRBV2 CASGNTGGGGGYTF
TRBJ1-1 TRBV27 CASSLDRGNTEAFF
TRBJ1-2 TRBV11-2 CASSLRQGWLYGYTF
TRBJ1-5 TRBV2 CASSPTGESQPQHF
TRBJ2-7 TRBV20-1 CSAIDRGVLYEQYF
TRBJ1-1 TRBV7-9 CASSLREDTEAFF
TRBJ1-4 TRBV3-1/TRBV3-2 CASSPQDRAREKLFF
TRBJ2-1 TRBV6-2/TRBV6-3 CASSYRSGYNEQFF
TRBJ2-7 TRBV6-6 CASSYSGSGYTYEQYF